The entry below describes one T cell receptor beta chain. The protocol was immunoSEQ multiplex PCR, while the TCRdb copy is restricted to in-frame clones and leaves out a portion. Here the sample spans about 55,000 clones, just under 90% being singletons. These data are taken from a study of T cell changes during pregnancy in multiple sclerosis. Sequences were derived from CD4+ T cells from peripheral blood mononuclear cells, sampled in the first trimester of pregnancy. The origin of this receptor is a female donor with multiple sclerosis, enrolled in a pregnancy study.

The CDR3 region is CASSLPQGASNQPQHF. The CDR3 nucleotides are TGTGCCAGTAGTTTGCCGCAGGGGGCTAGCAATCAGCCCCAGCATTTT. This rearrangement joins TRBV19 to TRBJ1-5; 8 bases line up with TRBD1. V dropped 5 bases and J dropped 0; count of bases not matched to a gene: 6. The CDR3 totals 16 residues. Germline V gene sequence: CDR1 LNHDA, CDR2 SQIVND (reference sequence).